These 29 T cell receptor beta chains share one sample of origin, sequenced in a study of T cell responses to AZD1222 COVID-19 vaccine. Only in-frame clones appear in the TCRdb table, and some are missing; sequencing was by immunoSEQ multiplex PCR. The sample has around 70,000 clones; around 79% are singletons. The source was peripheral blood, collected on day 0 of MenACWY control vaccination. The receptors derive from an adult in good health.

The chain links TRBV4-2 to TRBJ2-1, with a weak D call TRBD2 (6 bases). The CDR3 is 12 amino acids. Between the trimmed V and J ends, which lost 3 bases and 10 bases, there was a span of 10 bases. Germline V gene data show CDR1 as LGHNA and CDR2 as YNFKEQ. CDR3 coding DNA: TGTGCCAGCAGCCACGGGGCGGGAGAGCAGTTCTTC. Translation: CASSHGAGEQFF.

The V gene is TRBV5-4, the J gene TRBJ1-6; D uncertain. V lost 0 bases, J lost 7 bases, and 11 bases lay in between. This CDR3 spans 15 amino acids. Germline values: CDR1 SGHNT, CDR2 YYREEE (reference sequence). The DNA for the CDR3 is TGTGCCAGCAGCTTGGTAGGGAGAGAGAATTCACCCCTCCACTTT. This encodes CASSLVGRENSPLHF.

The chain has TRBV7-9 and TRBJ2-1; no firm D call. Germline V lookup: CDR1 SEHNR, CDR2 FQNEAQ (reference sequence). V was shortened by 1 base and J by 7 bases, with 11 bases between the two germline ends. This CDR3 comprises 14 residues. CDR3: CASSLENAPNEQFF. CDR3 sequence (DNA): TGTGCCAGCAGCTTAGAGAACGCCCCAAATGAGCAGTTCTTC.

The genes are TRBV7-8 and TRBJ2-1; TRBD2 is a possible D gene (6 bases). The length of the CDR3 is 17 residues. The germline V gene encodes CDR1 SGHVS and CDR2 FQNEAQ. The ends were cut back, 3 bases at V and 7 bases at J, with 22 bases in the middle. The CDR3: CASSLWSASKGGNEQFF. CDR3 DNA: TGTGCCAGCAGCTTGTGGTCTGCTAGCAAAGGAGGGAATGAGCAGTTCTTC.

This clone showed up just a few times. This sequence joins TRBV2 and TRBJ1-5; TRBD1 matches at 8 bases. J lost 0 bases, V lost 6 bases, and 7 bases had no gene match. Germline V gene data show CDR1 as SNHLY and CDR2 as FYNNEI. The CDR3 spans 16 residues. CDR3 in amino acids: CASSRDRTYSNQPQHF. DNA of the CDR3: TGTGCCAGCAGCAGGGACAGGACTTATAGCAATCAGCCCCAGCATTTT.

The genes are TRBV5-4 and TRBJ2-7; 12 bases align to TRBD2. V shed 3 bases and J 5 bases; nucleotides not matched to a gene: 9. CDR1 is SGHNT, CDR2 YYREEE, per germline (reference sequence). CDR3 length: 16 amino acids. This CDR3 is CASSYSRTSGINEQYF. CDR3 in DNA: TGTGCCAGCAGCTACTCGAGGACTAGCGGGATAAACGAGCAGTACTTC.

In this sample, this clone turned up once. V gene TRBV3-1 (or the pseudogene TRBV3-2) combines with J gene TRBJ1-6; D not resolved. The CDR3 covers 12 residues. Trimming removed 2 bases at V and 10 bases at J, with 6 bases between. Germline CDR1 is LGHDT and CDR2 is YNNKEL (reference sequence). CDR3 protein: CASSQLRSPLHF. The CDR3 region has the DNA TGTGCCAGCAGCCAACTTAGGTCACCCCTCCACTTT.

The chain joins TRBV10-2 to TRBJ1-1; D possibly corresponds to TRBD1 (6 bases). The germline V gene encodes CDR1 WSHSY and CDR2 SAAADI. This CDR3 region has 12 residues. Between the trimmed V and J ends, which lost 8 bases and 6 bases, there was a span of 13 bases. CDR3 sequence (DNA): TGCGCCAGCGGGACACCCAACGCTGAAGCTTTCTTT. Protein sequence: CASGTPNAEAFF.

This chain links TRBV19 with TRBJ1-1, with D maybe TRBD1 (5 bases). The CDR3 runs 13 residues. Looked up from germline, CDR1 is LNHDA and CDR2 is SQIVND (reference sequence). Trimming left V 5 bases short and J 5 bases short, with 12 bases between. CDR3 sequence (DNA): TGTGCCAGTAGTCCGGGGCTAGAAACTGAAGCTTTCTTT. It translates to CASSPGLETEAFF.

The J gene is TRBJ1-5, the V gene TRBV30, with D perhaps TRBD1 (5 bases). CDR3 length equals 13 residues. V gave up 3 bases and J gave up 5 bases, with 11 bases separating them. CDR1 is GTSNPN, CDR2 SVGIG, per germline (reference sequence). CDR3 region: CAWSREMDQPQHF. CDR3 DNA: TGTGCCTGGAGCAGGGAGATGGATCAGCCCCAGCATTTT.

The rearrangement joins TRBV7-9 to TRBJ2-1; no reliable D call. This CDR3 spans 17 amino acids. Looked up from germline, CDR1 is SEHNR and CDR2 is FQNEAQ (reference sequence). Trimming took off 4 bases at V and 0 bases at J, with 16 bases between the two ends. The CDR3: CASSSPGPEDSYNEQFF. The CDR3 DNA reads TGTGCCAGCAGCTCGCCCGGACCCGAAGACTCCTACAATGAGCAGTTCTTC.

The chain links TRBV10-3 to TRBJ2-5, with 14 bases aligning to TRBD2. This CDR3 region has 15 residues. Germline lookup yields CDR1 ENHRY and CDR2 SYGVKD. V was pared by 11 bases and J by 4 bases, with 9 bases of the junction left unmatched. The CDR3 region is CAAGLAGGTPETQYF. In nucleotides, the CDR3 is TGTGCCGCCGGACTAGCGGGGGGAACACCAGAGACCCAGTACTTC.

The V call is TRBV5-1, the J call TRBJ2-2; D call uncertain. Germline V gene lookup returns CDR1 SGHRS and CDR2 YFSETQ. This CDR3 contains 13 residues. V lost 4 bases and J 6 bases, leaving 10 bases between the germline ends. CDR3 region: CASSPLVAGELFF. CDR3 DNA sequence: TGCGCCAGCAGCCCTCTAGTGGCCGGGGAGCTGTTTTTT.

This sequence joins TRBV7-9 and TRBJ2-7; 8 nucleotides line up with TRBD1. This CDR3 comprises 16 residues. After removal of 5 bases from V and 4 bases from J, the junction contained 13 bases not matched to a gene. Per germline, CDR1 SEHNR and CDR2 FQNEAQ (reference sequence). CDR3 bases: TGTGCCAGCAGCCCATTCCCCGGACAGGGTTATTACGAGCAGTACTTC. It yields the protein CASSPFPGQGYYEQYF.

The gene calls are TRBV19 and TRBJ2-7; D gene ambiguous. V lost 6 bases and J 0 bases, leaving 12 bases between the germline ends. This CDR3 is built from 14 residues. Germline values: CDR1 LNHDA, CDR2 SQIVND (reference sequence). The CDR3 coding sequence is TGTGCCAGTAGGCCCTCGGGCAGCTCCTACGAGCAGTACTTC. This gives the protein CASRPSGSSYEQYF.

The chain has TRBV5-1 and TRBJ2-7, with D possibly being TRBD2 (5 bases). CDR3 length: 15 residues. Germline V CDR1 and CDR2: SGHRS, YFSETQ. V lost 0 bases and J 7 bases, leaving 17 bases between the germline ends. For the CDR3, the DNA is TGCGCCAGCAGCTTGGATCCTCTGCGTTCGGGGGAGCAGTACTTC. Its translation: CASSLDPLRSGEQYF.

The rearrangement joins TRBV6-5 to TRBJ1-5; TRBD1 agrees at 9 bases. The V and J ends lost 6 bases and 7 bases, in that order; junction bases with no gene match: 7. Germline CDR1 is MNHEY and CDR2 is SVGAGI. The CDR3 is made up of 14 amino acids. The CDR3: CASRPTGGSQPQHF. CDR3 in DNA: TGTGCCAGCAGGCCAACAGGGGGCAGCCAGCCCCAGCATTTT.

The V call is TRBV11-2, the J call TRBJ1-4; D is uncertain. CDR1 and CDR2 (germline): SGHAT, FQNNGV. Trimming pared 7 bases from V and 5 bases from J, leaving 17 bases between. The CDR3 is 15 amino acids. The CDR3 bases are TGTGCCAGCACCCTACTGGGAGGGAGAAATGAAAAACTGTTTTTT. Encoded protein: CASTLLGGRNEKLFF. Based on the CDR3 plus reference TRBV11-2 and TRBJ1-4, the full variable domain is EAGVAQSPRYKIIEKRQSVAFWCNPISGHATLYWYQQILGQGPKLLIQFQNNGVVDDSQLPKDRFSAERLKGVDSTLKIQPAKLEDSAVYLCASTLLGGRNEKLFFGSGTQLSVL.

J is TRBJ1-4 and V is TRBV11-2, with a tentative D call TRBD1 (6 bases). Trimming removed 3 bases from V and 8 bases from J, with 19 bases in between. CDR1 and CDR2 from the germline V gene are SGHAT and FQNNGV. CDR3 length equals 16 residues. The CDR3 DNA is TGTGCCAGCAGCTTGACCGTGGGGGGCGGTCGGGAAAAACTGTTTTTT. This encodes CASSLTVGGGREKLFF.

This clone turned up a few times. The genes are TRBV4-2 and TRBJ1-2, with D uncertain. Germline CDR1 LGHNA, CDR2 YNFKEQ. Trimming pared 1 base from V and 4 bases from J, leaving 10 bases between. There are 14 residues in the CDR3. CDR3: CASSQGRTPYGYTF. DNA of the CDR3: TGTGCCAGCAGCCAAGGACGGACCCCCTATGGCTACACCTTC.

The V and J genes are TRBV6-2 or TRBV6-3 and TRBJ1-5; 7 positions agree with TRBD1. Trimming at V came to 5 bases and at J to 5 bases, leaving 12 bases not matched to a gene. The CDR3 totals 16 residues. From germline, CDR1 is MNHEY and CDR2 SVGEGT. The CDR3 bases are TGTGCCAGCAGTCCCGACCGGCAGGGGGGGCATCAGCCCCAGCATTTT. This codes for CASSPDRQGGHQPQHF.

The J gene is TRBJ2-7, the V gene TRBV6-5; D not resolved. The germline CDR1 and CDR2 sequences are MNHEY and SVGAGI. The germline V and J ends were trimmed by 5 bases and 4 bases, with 15 bases remaining between them. There are 14 residues in the CDR3. CDR3 bases: TGTGCCAGCAGTCCTTCGTCTGCCAGTTACGAGCAGTACTTC. Amino acids: CASSPSSASYEQYF.

The J gene is TRBJ1-6, the V gene TRBV2, with TRBD1 matching 7 bases. The CDR3 totals 15 residues. Germline CDR1 and CDR2: SNHLY and FYNNEI. V shed 6 bases, J shed 7 bases, and the junction held 9 bases outside the gene matches. The CDR3 spells CASSDRVRGNSPLHF. The CDR3 DNA follows: TGTGCCAGCAGCGACAGGGTTCGGGGGAATTCACCCCTCCACTTT.

The chain is built from TRBV20-1 and TRBJ2-5, with unresolved D. Per germline, CDR1 DFQATT and CDR2 SNEGSKA (reference sequence). CDR3 length: 11 amino acids. The ends were cut back, 3 bases at V and 2 bases at J, with 4 bases in the middle. The CDR3 sequence is CSASGQETQYF. CDR3 bases: TGCAGTGCTAGCGGGCAAGAGACCCAGTACTTC.

The chain uses TRBV29-1 and TRBJ1-1, with D hard to call. The CDR3 consists of 10 residues. V was cut by 4 bases and J by 8 bases, with 8 bases left in between. Germline values: CDR1 SQVTM, CDR2 ANQGSEA. The DNA for the CDR3 is TGCAGCGTTGGGGCTCCCGAAGCTTTCTTT. Residues: CSVGAPEAFF.

The chain couples TRBV28 to TRBJ1-2, with D possibly being TRBD1 (6 bases). Germline V gives CDR1 MDHEN, CDR2 SYDVKM. The germline V and J ends were trimmed by 6 bases and 3 bases, with 14 bases remaining between them. The CDR3 has 14 amino acids. The DNA for the CDR3 is TGTGCCAGCAGCAAGAGCCAGGGGTACTATGGCTACACCTTC. Protein: CASSKSQGYYGYTF.

This chain joins TRBV14 and TRBJ2-2, with D maybe TRBD2 (5 bases). Germline V gives CDR1 SGHDN, CDR2 FVKESK. The CDR3 sequence is 15 residues long. The V gene lost 4 bases and the J gene lost 2 bases, with 11 bases spanning the gap. CDR3 loop: CASSPGLPNTGELFF. CDR3 DNA sequence: TGTGCCAGCAGCCCCGGACTTCCAAACACCGGGGAGCTGTTTTTT.

The rearrangement links TRBV18 to TRBJ1-1; no definite D call. Germline V CDR1 and CDR2: KGHSH, LQKENI. V was clipped by 4 bases and J by 0 bases, with 9 bases between them. The CDR3 consists of 14 residues. CDR3 in DNA: TGTGCCAGCTCACGAACCCCAGTGAACACTGAAGCTTTCTTT. Protein: CASSRTPVNTEAFF.

This clone turned up a few times. The chain recombines TRBV30 with TRBJ2-6; D uncertain. Per germline, CDR1 GTSNPN and CDR2 SVGIG (reference sequence). V gave up 2 bases and J gave up 0 bases, with 2 bases separating them. The CDR3 consists of 13 residues. The CDR3 is CAWSYSGANVLTF. The CDR3 DNA reads as TGTGCCTGGAGTTACTCTGGGGCCAACGTCCTGACTTTC.